A single sample is the source of the 11 T cell receptor beta chains below, sequenced in a study of blood T cells in healthy people across ages. Combining a sample-barcoded 5' primer with a J-beta primer mix, a second PCR ran for about 7 to 11 cycles. TCRdb processed the 5' RACE reads anew with MiXCR; each CDR3 protein has one entry. Of some 900,000 distinct CDR3 sequences in the sample, roughly 48% were seen once. Sequenced sample: blood. The receptors were sampled from a man younger than 40 in good health.

This clonotype has just one count. The chain links TRBV12-5 to TRBJ1-1, with TRBD1 as a possible D gene (6 bases). The CDR3 contains 15 residues. Germline values: CDR1 LGHNT, CDR2 FRNRAP. V was shortened by 5 bases and J by 11 bases, with 24 bases between the two germline ends. The CDR3 DNA is TGTGCTAGTGGTCTCACTACCGGGACACGGTTTCGGGCTTTCTTT. Its translation: CASGLTTGTRFRAFF.

A remark on this clonotype: Compared with germline, one end of the junction differs, possibly owing to a read error. This rearrangement joins TRBV27 to TRBJ2-1; possibly TRBD1 for D (5 bases). The CDR3 is 16 residues long. Per the germline V gene, CDR1 is MNHEY and CDR2 is SMNVEV (reference sequence). CDR3 residues: CASSLGTGSFYNEQFF. The CDR3 bases are TGTGCCAGTAGTTTGGGTACAGGTAGCTTCTACAATGAGCAGTTCTTC.

This clonotype occurred once. The chain employs TRBV7-2 and TRBJ1-5; a possible D gene is TRBD1 (5 bases). CDR1 is SGHTA and CDR2 is FQGNSA in the germline V gene. The CDR3 consists of 15 residues. The ends were cut back, 5 bases at V and 3 bases at J, with 14 bases in the middle. The CDR3 region has the DNA TGTGCCAGCAGCCCTGGGACGGGCAACAATCAGCCCCAGCATTTT. Encoded protein: CASSPGTGNNQPQHF.

This chain links TRBV9 with TRBJ2-7; tentatively, D is TRBD2 (6 bases). Per the germline V gene, CDR1 is SGDLS and CDR2 is YYNGEE. Trimming took off 3 bases at V and 5 bases at J, with 9 bases between the two ends. There are 12 residues in the CDR3. CDR3 sequence reads: CASSGRGNEQYF. DNA for the CDR3: TGTGCCAGCAGCGGACGGGGGAACGAGCAGTACTTC.

In its sample, this clonotype was seen once. The rearrangement joins TRBV20-1 to TRBJ2-5; 9 bases are shared with TRBD2. Germline CDR1 is DFQATT and CDR2 is SNEGSKA (reference sequence). Trimming cost V 3 bases and J 11 bases; bases outside gene matches: 16. This CDR3 region has 15 residues. The CDR3 bases are TGCAGTGCTAGTACCGGGACTAGCCTATACAATGAGCAGTACTTC. It yields the protein CSASTGTSLYNEQYF.

This clonotype was observed a handful of times. V and J are TRBV20-1 and TRBJ2-7, with 13 bases fitting TRBD2. The trim removed 5 bases at V and 2 bases at J, leaving 3 bases unmatched. Germline assignment: CDR1 DFQATT and CDR2 SNEGSKA (reference sequence). The CDR3 is 14 amino acids. CDR3: CSAQGLAGTYEQYF. CDR3 DNA: TGCAGTGCTCAGGGACTAGCGGGGACCTACGAGCAGTACTTC.

The chain joins TRBV28 to TRBJ2-5; 7 bases fit TRBD2. V gave up 5 bases and J gave up 4 bases; unmatched junction bases: 7. Germline values: CDR1 MDHEN, CDR2 SYDVKM. This CDR3 is built from 14 residues. The CDR3 here is CASSLRDYRETQYF. CDR3 nucleotide sequence: TGTGCCAGCAGTCTGAGGGACTACCGAGAGACCCAGTACTTC. The full variable domain, completed using reference TRBV28 and TRBJ2-5, is DVKVTQSSRYLVKRTGEKVFLECVQDMDHENMFWYRQDPGLGLRLIYFSYDVKMKEKGDIPEGYSVSREKKERFSLILESASTNQTSMYLCASSLRDYRETQYFGPGTRLLVL.

The chain has TRBV6-6 and TRBJ1-4; 8 bases agree with TRBD1. This CDR3 is built from 15 residues. The ends lost 5 bases at V and 7 bases at J; junction bases unmatched: 9. Per germline, CDR1 MNHNY and CDR2 SVGAGI (reference sequence). CDR3 DNA: TGTGCCAGCAGTAAAAACGGACAGGGATTTGAAAAACTGTTTTTT. As protein: CASSKNGQGFEKLFF.

In regard to this clonotype: Germline is not matched at one junction end, which may reflect a read error. As DNA, the CDR3 is TGCAGCGTTCGGGGCGGACATGCGAACTCTGAAGCTTTCTTT. Translated, it gives CSVRGGHANSEAFF. V gene TRBV29-1 combines with J gene TRBJ1-1; the D gene is possibly TRBD1 (5 bases). The CDR3 sequence is 14 residues long. Germline V gene lookup returns CDR1 SQVTM and CDR2 ANQGSEA.

The V gene is TRBV20-1, the J gene TRBJ2-7; perhaps TRBD2 as D (6 bases). The germline V and J ends were trimmed by 2 bases and 0 bases, with 11 bases remaining between them. This CDR3 has 14 residues. Germline V gives CDR1 DFQATT, CDR2 SNEGSKA (reference sequence). The CDR3 DNA reads as TGCAGTGCTAGAATCGGGCGGGGCTCCTACGAGCAGTACTTC. It specifies CSARIGRGSYEQYF.

The chain couples TRBV27 to TRBJ1-6, with 7 bases lining up with TRBD1. V dropped 5 bases and J dropped 0; count of bases not matched to a gene: 7. This CDR3 has 17 amino acids. Germline loops: CDR1 MNHEY, CDR2 SMNVEV (reference sequence). Here the CDR3 reads CASSITGAFSYNSPLHF. As DNA, the CDR3 is TGTGCCAGCAGTATCACAGGGGCCTTCTCCTATAATTCACCCCTCCACTTT.